These T cell receptor beta chains were read from a single sample in a study of shared clonotypes between healthy human individuals. Assay: immunoSEQ multiplex PCR; the TCRdb copy retains only in-frame clones and omits some. The sample has approximately 640,000 clones, about three quarters seen once; the top ten hold 1.8%. Sequenced: memory CD4+ T cells sorted from blood. The source is a woman aged 30 to 39 in good health. CDR3s include the opening cysteine and the closing phenylalanine or tryptophan. Each record gives: V gene, D gene, clone size, J gene, CDR3 DNA, CDR3 protein. The D gene is left open where the match is weak. Size values are once, few and many counts, or a class for expanded clones, and some rows have none.

TRBV19,TRBD1,once,TRBJ1-2,TGTGCCAGTAGTGAACGAGGGGGCGGCCAGTTCGACACCTTC,CASSERGGGQFDTF
TRBV23-1,TRBD2,NA,TRBJ2-7,TGCGCCAGCAGTCAAGGAGGTTCTGCTAGCGGGAGTCTTGACGAGCAGTACTTC,CASSQGGSASGSLDEQYF
TRBV19,NA,NA,TRBJ1-6,TGTGCCAGTAGCAGGGAAAGGGGATCACCCCTCCACTTT,CASSRERGSPLHF
TRBV30,NA,many,TRBJ2-2,TGTGCCTGGAGTGTACTTACCCCCCCCGGGGAGCTGTTTTTT,CAWSVLTPPGELFF
TRBV29-1,NA,NA,TRBJ1-4,TGCAGCGTTGAAGATTTGGGGGCAGAGCTGTTTTTT,CSVEDLGAELFF
TRBV7-6,TRBD1,few,TRBJ2-7,TGTGCCAGCAGCTCGGGACAGCGGCAGTACTTC,CASSSGQRQYF
TRBV18,NA,NA,TRBJ1-5,TGTGCCAGCTCACAGGGATCAGAGCAGCCCCAGCATTTT,CASSQGSEQPQHF
TRBV9,NA,NA,TRBJ2-4,TGTGCCAGCAGCGTAGGAACTAACCGAGCGGGCATTCAGTACTTC,CASSVGTNRAGIQYF
TRBV19,TRBD2,NA,TRBJ2-5,TGTGCCAGTATGGCGACCGGGACTAGCGGGATTGGAGAGACCCAGTACTTC,CASMATGTSGIGETQYF
TRBV29-1,NA,NA,TRBJ2-7,TGCAGCGTTCGGACTTACTACGAGCAGTACTTC,CSVRTYYEQYF
TRBV27,NA,NA,TRBJ2-7,TGTGCCAGCAGCTCAAGGTCGTGGGAGCAGTACTTC,CASSSRSWEQYF
TRBV6-6,NA,NA,TRBJ1-2,TGTGCCAGCAGTTACAAAGGGGGACGGGACTATGGCTACACCTTC,CASSYKGGRDYGYTF
TRBV7-9,NA,many,TRBJ2-3,TGTGCCAGCAGCTTAGATAGCACAGATACGCAGTATTTT,CASSLDSTDTQYF
TRBV28,NA,NA,TRBJ2-6,TGTGCCAGCAGTGGGGGACTGGGCCGCTCTGGGGCCAACGTCCTGACTTTC,CASSGGLGRSGANVLTF
TRBV7-2,TRBD1,NA,TRBJ1-1,TGTGCCAGCAGCACAGAGACAGGGATCACTGAAGCTTTCTTT,CASSTETGITEAFF
TRBV11-2,NA,few,TRBJ1-1,TGTGCCAGCAGAATTAACACTGGGAACACTGAAGCTTTCTTT,CASRINTGNTEAFF
TRBV5-1,TRBD1,NA,TRBJ1-1,TGCGCCAGCAGCCTGAGTACGGGACAGCGAAGTGAAGCTTTCTTT,CASSLSTGQRSEAFF
TRBV18,NA,NA,TRBJ2-7,TGTGCCAGCTCACCAGAGCAGTACTACGAGCAGTACTTC,CASSPEQYYEQYF
TRBV19,NA,NA,TRBJ2-1,TGTGCCAGTAGTATAGGGGGGCCTCCGTACAATGAGCAGTTCTTC,CASSIGGPPYNEQFF
TRBV6-6,TRBD1,NA,TRBJ1-2,TGTGCCAGCAGTTCAGGGGGAGTGAATGGCTACACCTTC,CASSSGGVNGYTF
TRBV2,NA,few,TRBJ1-2,TGTGCCAGCAGTTCTGGGGAGAACTATGGCTACACCTTC,CASSSGENYGYTF
TRBV7-9,NA,NA,TRBJ2-5,TGTGCCAGCAGCGCCGGGATAGGAGAGACCCAGTACTTC,CASSAGIGETQYF
TRBV5-1,NA,NA,TRBJ1-4,TGCGCCAGTAGCTTGGGGCAGACTCATGAAAAACTGTTTTTT,CASSLGQTHEKLFF
TRBV18,NA,NA,TRBJ1-1,TGTGCCAGCTCACCGGGGGGCATCACTGAAGCTTTCTTT,CASSPGGITEAFF
TRBV6-5,TRBD1,few,TRBJ1-5,TGTGCCAGCAGTTCGGGACAGGGCAATCAGCCCCAGCATTTT,CASSSGQGNQPQHF
TRBV19,NA,once,TRBJ1-1,TGTGCCAGTAGTGTCCAATGGGGCACTGAAGCTTTCTTT,CASSVQWGTEAFF
TRBV18,NA,NA,TRBJ1-1,TGTGCCAGCTCACCGTCCCTACCTGAAGCTTTCTTT,CASSPSLPEAFF
TRBV6-1,TRBD2,NA,TRBJ2-7,TGTGCCAGCAGCAGGACTAGCGGGGCCTACGAGCAGTACTTC,CASSRTSGAYEQYF
TRBV5-1,NA,NA,TRBJ2-7,TGCGCCAGCAGCCCTACCCGGGACCCACGCTACGAGCAGTACTTC,CASSPTRDPRYEQYF
TRBV14,TRBD2,NA,TRBJ2-7,TGTGCCAGCAGCCAGAGGACTAGCGTTTCCGCCGGGGCCTACGAGCAGTACTTC,CASSQRTSVSAGAYEQYF
TRBV9,TRBD2,NA,TRBJ2-1,TGTGCCAGCAGCGTAGGTAGCGGGGCCTACAATGAGCAGTTCTTC,CASSVGSGAYNEQFF
TRBV29-1,TRBD2,few,TRBJ2-3,TGCAGCGGTGGGACTAGCGGGAGCGCAGATACGCAGTATTTT,CSGGTSGSADTQYF
TRBV2,NA,NA,TRBJ1-6,TGTGCCAGCAGTGACGGGGTAGGCAATTCACCCCTCCACTTT,CASSDGVGNSPLHF
TRBV7-9,NA,NA,TRBJ1-4,TGTGCCAGCAGCTTACTTGGACAGACGAATGAAAAACTGTTTTTT,CASSLLGQTNEKLFF
TRBV5-4,TRBD1,NA,TRBJ2-3,TGTGCCAGCAGCCCCGGACAGGGGTACACAGATACGCAGTATTTT,CASSPGQGYTDTQYF
TRBV28,NA,NA,TRBJ2-3,TGTGCCAGCAGCTCACCTGGGGGGGCAGGGACAGATACGCAGTATTTT,CASSSPGGAGTDTQYF
TRBV28,NA,NA,TRBJ1-1,TGTGCCAGCAGTGCTGGGATTGTAGCTTTCTTT,CASSAGIVAFF
TRBV2,NA,NA,TRBJ1-2,TGTGCCAGCAGTGAAGGGGAGGTTAACTATGGCTACACCTTC,CASSEGEVNYGYTF
TRBV29-1,NA,NA,TRBJ1-2,TGCAGCGTTGGGGACGGAGGATACAGGTTC,CSVGDGGYRF
TRBV2,NA,NA,TRBJ2-1,TGTGCCAGCACGGGTTTCAATGAGCAGTTCTTC,CASTGFNEQFF
TRBV28,TRBD1,NA,TRBJ1-4,TGTGCCAGCAGTTGGACAGGGGGCGAGCATTGGGAAAAACTGTTTTTT,CASSWTGGEHWEKLFF
TRBV19,NA,NA,TRBJ2-2,TGTGCCAGTAGTTCATACGGGGAGCTGTTTTTT,CASSSYGELFF
TRBV14,NA,NA,TRBJ2-6,TGTGCCAGCAGCCAAGTTCAGGGTATGAGCTCTGGGGCCAACGTCCTGACTTTC,CASSQVQGMSSGANVLTF
TRBV6-1,NA,few,TRBJ2-7,TGTGCCAGCAGTGCACTTCAACGGGGAATTCTCGAGCAGTACTTC,CASSALQRGILEQYF
TRBV29-1,NA,NA,TRBJ1-3,TGCAGCGTTTTAACTGGAAACACCATATATTTT,CSVLTGNTIYF
TRBV28,NA,NA,TRBJ1-2,TGTGCCAGCAGTTCCCGAGACAGCTCCAGGTTAGGTCGCTATGGCTACACCTTC,CASSSRDSSRLGRYGYTF
TRBV19,TRBD1,NA,TRBJ2-5,TGTGCCAGTAGTATAGCTGGGACAGGGTGGAAGCAAGAGACCCAGTACTTC,CASSIAGTGWKQETQYF
TRBV28,TRBD2,NA,TRBJ2-2,TGTGCCAGCAAACGGGGAGGGTCTACCGGGGAGCTGTTTTTT,CASKRGGSTGELFF
TRBV19,NA,NA,TRBJ2-7,TGTGCCAGTAGTATACAGGTTGGGGGAGAGGTCCCCTACGAGCAGTACTTC,CASSIQVGGEVPYEQYF
TRBV5-4,NA,few,TRBJ2-7,TGTGCCAGCAGTTCGGGGGCAGGGGACTACGAGCAGTACTTC,CASSSGAGDYEQYF